One sample yielded the 14 T cell receptor beta chains listed below, sequenced in a study of T cell responses to AZD1222 COVID-19 vaccine. Libraries were prepared by immunoSEQ multiplex PCR; TCRdb keeps only in-frame clonotypes and omits some of them. The table has some 110,000 clones, about 80% seen once. The source was peripheral blood, collected on day 0 of AZD1222 vaccination. The receptor source for this set is an adult in good health.

The chain uses TRBV11-1 and TRBJ2-7; unclear D gene. The ends were cut back, 0 bases at V and 0 bases at J, with 6 bases in the middle. The CDR3 is 14 amino acids. Germline lookup yields CDR1 SGHAT and CDR2 FQDESV (reference sequence). CDR3 amino acids: CASSLAAYSYEQYF. CDR3 bases: TGTGCCAGCAGCTTAGCCGCCTACTCCTACGAGCAGTACTTC.

This chain uses TRBV10-3 with TRBJ2-1; D may be TRBD1 or TRBD2 (6 bases each). V lost 3 bases to trimming and J lost 9 bases, with 9 bases between them. This CDR3 region has 12 residues. Germline CDR1 ENHRY, CDR2 SYGVKD. CDR3 sequence: CAISERGVEQFF. The CDR3, as DNA: TGTGCCATCAGTGAAAGGGGGGTTGAGCAGTTCTTC.

The chain couples TRBV4-1 to TRBJ2-7; 8 bases match TRBD2. The germline gives CDR1 MGHRA, CDR2 YSYEKL. The CDR3 has 18 amino acids. Trimming at V came to 0 bases and at J to 1 base, leaving 11 bases not matched to a gene. In nucleotides, the CDR3 is TGCGCCAGCAGCCAAGATTGGTTCGGGAGGGCCACTTCCTACGAGCAGTACTTC. Translated: CASSQDWFGRATSYEQYF.

This clone was seen only once. The rearrangement joins TRBV24-1 to TRBJ2-6; weak D call: TRBD2 (7 bases). This CDR3 contains 18 residues. V gave up 5 bases and J gave up 4 bases, with 20 bases separating them. Germline CDR1 and CDR2: KGHDR and SFDVKD. Here the CDR3 reads CATSGAHREGYGANVLTF. The CDR3 bases are TGTGCCACCAGTGGAGCGCACAGGGAGGGTTACGGGGCCAACGTCCTGACTTTC.

In its sample, this clone was seen a few times. The J gene is TRBJ1-2, the V gene TRBV18; weak D call: TRBD1 (5 bases). Germline V gene lookup returns CDR1 KGHSH and CDR2 LQKENI. The V and J ends lost 0 bases and 4 bases respectively, with 6 bases between them. The CDR3 is 13 amino acids. CDR3 nucleotides: TGTGCCAGCTCACCACCGGGGACCTATGGCTACACCTTC. Its protein is CASSPPGTYGYTF.

This clone has more than one count but fewer than ten. V is TRBV5-4 and J is TRBJ1-5; D gene unclear. Between the trimmed V and J ends, which lost 4 bases and 7 bases, there was a span of 12 bases. Germline V gives CDR1 SGHNT, CDR2 YYREEE (reference sequence). The CDR3 length is 13 residues. The CDR3: CASSQVPEQPQHF. The CDR3 DNA reads TGTGCCAGCAGCCAGGTCCCGGAGCAGCCCCAGCATTTT.

The chain has TRBV18 and TRBJ1-5, with D unresolved. V was trimmed by 4 bases and J by 0 bases, leaving 7 bases between them. There are 14 residues in the CDR3. Germline CDR1 and CDR2: KGHSH and LQKENI. This CDR3 is CASSRLNSNQPQHF. The CDR3, as DNA: TGTGCCAGCTCACGATTAAATAGCAATCAGCCCCAGCATTTT.

The CDR3 sequence is CASSLGTGLSGNTIYF. For the CDR3, the DNA is TGCGCCAGCAGCTTGGGGACAGGCCTCTCTGGAAACACCATATATTTT. This rearrangement joins TRBV5-1 to TRBJ1-3; 7 bases match TRBD1. Germline V gene lookup returns CDR1 SGHRS and CDR2 YFSETQ. V shed 0 bases, J shed 0 bases, and the junction held 3 bases outside the gene matches. The CDR3 sequence is 16 residues long.

The V call is TRBV6-5, the J call TRBJ2-7, with 11 bases fitting TRBD2. V was pared by 0 bases and J by 3 bases, with 4 bases of the junction left unmatched. This CDR3 contains 16 residues. Germline V gives CDR1 MNHEY, CDR2 SVGAGI. The CDR3 protein is CASSYSGLAELYEQYF. The CDR3 bases are TGTGCCAGCAGTTACTCGGGACTAGCGGAGCTCTACGAGCAGTACTTC.

This clone was recorded only once. The CDR3 DNA reads as TGTGCCAGCTCTTGGGACAGGGATAGCAATCAGCCCCAGCATTTT. Translated, it gives CASSWDRDSNQPQHF. The chain employs TRBV18 and TRBJ1-5, with 9 bases matching TRBD1. CDR1 is KGHSH, CDR2 LQKENI, per germline. The CDR3 runs 15 residues. With V trimmed by 6 bases and J by 0 bases, 3 bases remained unmatched.

This chain joins TRBV4-1 and TRBJ2-3; a possible D gene is TRBD2 (7 bases). CDR3 length: 16 amino acids. Trimming pared 3 bases from V and 2 bases from J, leaving 15 bases between. Germline CDR1 is MGHRA and CDR2 is YSYEKL. The CDR3 region has the DNA TGCGCCAGCAGCCAGGGGGGGCGGGGGCCCACAGATACGCAGTATTTT. Its protein product is CASSQGGRGPTDTQYF.

This clone was found a few times. This chain links TRBV5-6 with TRBJ2-7; 10 positions agree with TRBD1. This CDR3 comprises 14 residues. Germline loops: CDR1 SGHDT, CDR2 YYEEEE. V lost 4 bases to trimming and J lost 3 bases; unmatched junction nucleotides: 4. In nucleotides, the CDR3 is TGTGCCAGCAGCGCCGGGACAGGGGACTACGAGCAGTACTTC. This sequence encodes CASSAGTGDYEQYF. Supplemented by reference TRBV5-6 and TRBJ2-7, the full variable domain reads DAGVTQSPTHLIKTRGQQVTLRCSPKSGHDTVSWYQQALGQGPQFIFQYYEEEERQRGNFPDRFSGHQFPNYSSELNVNALLLGDSALYLCASSAGTGDYEQYFGPGTRLTVT.

This clone was detected once. The CDR3 loop is CASSDGTALNTEAFF. The CDR3 DNA reads TGTGCCAGCAGTGATGGGACAGCTCTTAACACTGAAGCTTTCTTT. This chain connects TRBV6-1 to TRBJ1-1, with 7 bases fitting TRBD1. This CDR3 spans 15 amino acids. Trimming removed 3 bases from V and 2 bases from J; junction bases left unmatched: 6. From germline, CDR1 is MNHNS and CDR2 SASEGT.

This clone was seen more than once but under ten times. V gene TRBV6-6 combines with J gene TRBJ2-1; TRBD2 might be the D (7 bases). The V and J ends lost 2 bases and 3 bases respectively, with 11 bases between them. Germline V gene lookup returns CDR1 MNHNY and CDR2 SVGAGI (reference sequence). The CDR3 contains 15 residues. CDR3 in amino acids: CASSYPGGRYNEQFF. In DNA form, the CDR3 reads TGTGCCAGCAGTTACCCCGGGGGGCGCTACAATGAGCAGTTCTTC.